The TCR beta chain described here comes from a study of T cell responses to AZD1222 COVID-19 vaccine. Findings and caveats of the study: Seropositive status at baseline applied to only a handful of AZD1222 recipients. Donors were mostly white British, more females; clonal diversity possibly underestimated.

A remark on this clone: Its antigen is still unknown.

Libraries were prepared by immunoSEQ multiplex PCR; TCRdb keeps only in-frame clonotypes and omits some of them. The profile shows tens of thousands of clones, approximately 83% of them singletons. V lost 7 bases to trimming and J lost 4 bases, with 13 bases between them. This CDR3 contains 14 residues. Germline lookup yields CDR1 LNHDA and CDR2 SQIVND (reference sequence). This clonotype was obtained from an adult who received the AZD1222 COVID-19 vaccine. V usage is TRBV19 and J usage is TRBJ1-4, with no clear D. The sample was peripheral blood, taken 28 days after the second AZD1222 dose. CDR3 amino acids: CASIEGAGNEKLFF. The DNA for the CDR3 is TGTGCCAGTATTGAGGGCGCCGGTAATGAAAAACTGTTTTTT.